This TCR beta chain was captured in a study of beta chain features in type 1 diabetes (dated by TCRdb to 2016 to 2019). Regarding the research as a whole: Patients and healthy donors did not differ in mean age, gender distribution, total cell number or subset yield. The study compared TCRB repertoires of sorted circulating CD4+ T cell subsets between recently diagnosed type 1 diabetes patients and matched healthy donors. A total of around 110,000,000 sorted cells were examined across all samples, and a strong correlation was observed between cell number per subset and RNA yield. Regulatory and stem cell-like memory subsets were obtained from only 8 patients and roughly 8 healthy donors, while naive and central memory subsets were obtained from all 28 donors.

The germline V gene encodes CDR1 SNHLY and CDR2 FYNNEI. From the cysteine up to the phenylalanine, the CDR3 has a length of 14 residues. Only CDR3 DNA is held: 42 bases, read in frame from base 1. The V end gives up 4 bases and the J end 1 base, leaving 3 bases in the junction not matched to a gene. Turning to this clone: Its antigen specificity is not known. Base qualities are not at hand, and no much larger clone is one base apart.

Paper-wide results and their limitations: Because cDNA was sequenced instead of genomic DNA, highly expressing activated cells could be over-represented, though the groups showed no difference in activation or CD3 levels. PCR might favor shorter templates, but patient and control samples were amplified and corrected together, so any skew would affect both groups equally. Only small numbers of individuals were included in the HLA sub-analyses, which left unresolved whether HLA type had any influence on TCRB rearrangement. Patients with type 1 diabetes made fewer insertions and deleted more nucleotides at VDJ recombination sites, implying thymic rearrangement abnormalities. Naive, central memory and regulatory TCRB repertoires appeared more similar among patients than among healthy donors. A moderate but significant shortening of TCRB CDR3 length was observed in type 1 diabetes patients in all four CD4+ subsets.

Each donor gave one peripheral blood draw, approximately 110 mL on average, collected into heparinised tubes. A BD FACSAria II was used to sort naive, central memory, regulatory and stem cell-like memory CD4+ T cells with a panel that included CD45RO, CCR7, CD25, CD127, CD95 and CD27. A purity above 95% was achieved for all sorted populations. PBMCs were isolated right away by Lymphoprep density gradient centrifugation and were stained directly, without culture. So that batch effects would be minimized, each experiment stained and sorted samples in pairs, pairing one healthy donor with one patient. The High Capacity cDNA Reverse Transcription Kit was used to reverse transcribe all of the isolated RNA, meaning that expressed TCRB transcripts were what got sequenced. Deep immunoSEQ sequencing was performed on naive, central memory and regulatory T cell samples, with an average of around 3.5 million total reads per sample. After sorted cells were lysed in RLT buffer, RNA was extracted with DNase-treated RNeasy Micro or Mini kits, with the choice depending on cell number. To prevent cross-contamination, each cell subset was processed individually, whereas patient and healthy donor samples were processed jointly. The immunoSEQ multiplex PCR was used to amplify TCRB sequences from cDNA, generating 87-bp fragments that spanned the CDR3 region. The amplicons were sequenced using the Illumina HiSeq platform. Turning to the authors' computational methods: PCR bias was corrected computationally using synthetic template baselines, and reads within Hamming distance 2 were collapsed, with unmergeable singletons discarded. Reads were aligned against IMGT to assign V, D and J genes, CDR3 length and insertions or deletions at six rearrangement sites. Within each subset, clonotype counts were normalized to the number of sorted cells before true diversity and Gini coefficients were calculated with the tcR R package. The overlap coefficient, calculated on TCRB nucleotide sequences, was used to quantify repertoire sharing. As a proxy for the pre-selection repertoire, out-of-frame TCRB sequences from naive cells were analyzed. TCRdb retrieved this table from immuneACCESS and kept in-frame rearrangements only. Not all clones are present; in checked studies, unresolved V genes account for under half, and no reason is known for the remainder. V and J calls and clone size come straight from that table; D and trimming were deduced from the DNA. This sample is represented by under 250,000 clones; 13% to 15% of them were singletons. Approximately 0.024% of the sample is taken by the ten largest.

The sample was naive CD4+ T cells from blood. This specimen's cell subset or site label, per the study, means: true naive CD4+ T cells. The rearrangement combines TRBV2 with TRBJ1-2; the central 7 bases match TRBD1. This TCR came from a woman between 35 and 50 years old in good health. In nucleotide form, the sequence is TGTGCCAGCAGTGTACAGGGGAGTAACTATGGCTACACCTTC. Translated, it gives CASSVQGSNYGYTF.